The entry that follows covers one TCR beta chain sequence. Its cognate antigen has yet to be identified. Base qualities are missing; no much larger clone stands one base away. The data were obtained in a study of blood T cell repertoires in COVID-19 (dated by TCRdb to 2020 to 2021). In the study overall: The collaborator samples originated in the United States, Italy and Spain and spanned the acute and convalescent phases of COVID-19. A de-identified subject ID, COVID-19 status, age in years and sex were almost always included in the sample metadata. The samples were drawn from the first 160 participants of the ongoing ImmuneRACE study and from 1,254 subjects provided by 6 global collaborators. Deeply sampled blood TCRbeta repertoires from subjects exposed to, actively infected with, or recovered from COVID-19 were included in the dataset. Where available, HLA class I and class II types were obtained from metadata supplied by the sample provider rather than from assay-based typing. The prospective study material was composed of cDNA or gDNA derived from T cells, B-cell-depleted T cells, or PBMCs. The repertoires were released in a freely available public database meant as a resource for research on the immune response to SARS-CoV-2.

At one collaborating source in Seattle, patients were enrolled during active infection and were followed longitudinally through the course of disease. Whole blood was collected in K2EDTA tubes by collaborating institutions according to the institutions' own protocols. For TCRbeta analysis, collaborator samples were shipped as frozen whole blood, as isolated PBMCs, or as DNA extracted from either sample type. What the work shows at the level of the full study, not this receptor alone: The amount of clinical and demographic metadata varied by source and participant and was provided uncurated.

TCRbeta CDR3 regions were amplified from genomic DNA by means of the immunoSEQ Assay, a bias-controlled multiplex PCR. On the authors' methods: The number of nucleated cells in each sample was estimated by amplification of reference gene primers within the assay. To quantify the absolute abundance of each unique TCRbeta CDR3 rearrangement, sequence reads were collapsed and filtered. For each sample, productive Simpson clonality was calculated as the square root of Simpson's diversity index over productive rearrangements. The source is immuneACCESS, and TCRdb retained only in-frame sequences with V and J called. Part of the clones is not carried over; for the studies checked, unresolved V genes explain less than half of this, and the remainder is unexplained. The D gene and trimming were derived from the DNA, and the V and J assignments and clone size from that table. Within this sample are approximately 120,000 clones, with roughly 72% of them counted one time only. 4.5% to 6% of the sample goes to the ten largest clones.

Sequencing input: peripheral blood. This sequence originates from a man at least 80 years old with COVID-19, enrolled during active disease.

The CDR3 region has the sequence CASSLKATGTDTQYF. In nucleotides, the sequence is TGCGCCAGCAGCTTGAAGGCGACAGGCACAGATACGCAGTATTTT. Recombination joined TRBV5-1 with TRBJ2-3; a tentative D match to TRBD1 spans 5 bases. The CDR3 measures 15 amino acids from cysteine to phenylalanine. Just CDR3 DNA is preserved here, 45 bases in frame from base 1. Trimming takes 1 base from V and 1 base from J, and the germline ends sit 10 bases apart. Per the germline V gene, SGHRS is the CDR1 and YFSETQ is the CDR2.